This TCR beta chain is from a study of cytomegalovirus exposure and HLA in healthy donors. Germline loops: CDR1 SGHAT, CDR2 FQNNGV. With 3 bases removed from V and 4 bases from J, the gap between germline ends came to 7 bases. This CDR3 spans 13 amino acids. Sequencing used immunoSEQ multiplex PCR; TCRdb keeps in-frame clones, though not all of them. The sample holds some 110,000 clones, around 87% seen once. The material sequenced was PBMCs. V and J are TRBV11-2 and TRBJ1-5; no clear D. The sequence derives from a woman in her late teens or twenties in good health and CMV-seropositive. The CDR3 is CASSFDRNQPQHF. The CDR3 DNA sequence: TGTGCCAGCAGCTTCGATAGAAATCAGCCCCAGCATTTT.